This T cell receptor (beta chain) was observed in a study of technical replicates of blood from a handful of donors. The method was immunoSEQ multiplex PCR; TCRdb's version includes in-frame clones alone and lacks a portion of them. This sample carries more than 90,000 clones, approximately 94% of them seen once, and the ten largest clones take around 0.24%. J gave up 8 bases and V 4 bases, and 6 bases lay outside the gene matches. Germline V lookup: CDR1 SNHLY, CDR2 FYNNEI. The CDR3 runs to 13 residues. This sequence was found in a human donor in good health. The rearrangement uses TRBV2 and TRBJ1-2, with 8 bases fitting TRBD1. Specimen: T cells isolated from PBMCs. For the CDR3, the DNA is TGTGCCAGCAGTGCTGGACAGGGTAGAGGCTACACCTTC. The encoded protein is CASSAGQGRGYTF.